This T cell receptor (beta chain) was profiled in a study of blood T cell repertoires in COVID-19. At the level of the study: Sample material is recorded as cDNA or gDNA derived from T cells, B-cell-depleted T cells, or PBMCs.

The ends were cut back, 6 bases at V and 1 base at J, with 9 bases in the middle. Germline V CDR1 and CDR2: ENHRY, SYGVKD. The CDR3 runs 13 residues. Recruits, aged about 18 to 89 years, lived in around 24 US areas. Participant-given clinical history determined each cohort assignment. The assay was immunoSEQ multiplex PCR, and TCRdb's table has in-frame clones only and misses some. Among over 400,000 clones listed, 80% to 90% were seen once. This TCR was recovered from a woman in her sixties who had recovered from COVID-19. This chain links TRBV10-3 with TRBJ2-5; D is undetermined. Input material: PBMCs or T cells enriched from blood (not recorded which). The CDR3: CAIRNSLQETQYF. CDR3 bases: TGTGCCATCAGAAATAGCCTCCAAGAGACCCAGTACTTC.